This T cell receptor beta chain was recorded in a study of cytomegalovirus exposure and HLA in healthy donors. Study background: Previous work identified 100 million or so unique TCR beta sequences from roughly 180 million T cells.

With V trimmed by 3 bases and J by 4 bases, 5 bases remained unmatched. The germline gives CDR1 MGHRA, CDR2 YSYEKL. The CDR3 sequence is 15 residues long. PCR used 60 Vbeta primers and 13 Jbeta primers. As originally analysed: Later, 65 million to 90 million unique TCR beta chains were counted in an analysis, and about 10 million of them were shared. Profiling relied on immunoSEQ multiplex PCR, and the TCRdb table lists in-frame clones only, not all of them. V and J calls and clone size are as listed in that table; D and trimming were resolved from the DNA. The sample has approximately 140,000 clones, approximately 71% seen once. A note on this clone: The antigen is unknown.

General study results and limits: The listing of 150 or so TCR beta chains classed them as cytomegalovirus-associated.

The sequenced sample consisted of PBMCs. The gene calls are TRBV4-1 and TRBJ1-2; TRBD1 agrees at 10 bases. The receptor comes from an older woman in good health and CMV-seronegative. This CDR3 is CASSQMTGGTYGYTF. In nucleotides, the CDR3 is TGCGCCAGCAGCCAGATGACAGGGGGCACCTATGGCTACACCTTC.